Listed below are T cell receptor beta chains from one sample, sequenced in a study of CD8 T cells in Susac syndrome. One entry per CDR3 protein, called by TCRdb with MiXCR from the immunoSEQ multiplex PCR reads. The sample consists of fewer than 350,000 distinct CDR3 sequences, about 82% of them appearing once. Sequences were obtained from CD8+ T cells from PBMCs. These receptors all come from a human donor with multiple sclerosis. CDR3s include the opening cysteine and the closing phenylalanine or tryptophan. A D gene is named only where the DNA matches it firmly. Part of the rows lack a size; the others show once, few, many or a class for expanded clones.

V gene: TRBV19
clone size: NA
D gene: TRBD1
J gene: TRBJ2-1
CDR3 DNA: TGTGCCACCCAGACAGGGTGGGGCAATGAGCAGTTCTTC
CDR3 protein: CATQTGWGNEQFF

V gene: TRBV27
clone size: NA
D gene: TRBD2
J gene: TRBJ2-1
CDR3 DNA: TGTGCCAGCAGTTTAGCGGGAGATCATGAGCAGTTCTTC
CDR3 protein: CASSLAGDHEQFF

V gene: TRBV5-3
clone size: NA
D gene: NA
J gene: TRBJ1-5
CDR3 DNA: TGTGCCAGAAGCTTCCAGGGGCCCCAGCATTTT
CDR3 protein: CARSFQGPQHF

V gene: TRBV5-4
clone size: NA
D gene: NA
J gene: TRBJ1-1
CDR3 DNA: TGTGCCAGCAGCTTTAAAGGGGCCCTCGGGACTGAAGCTTTCTTT
CDR3 protein: CASSFKGALGTEAFF

V gene: TRBV15
clone size: NA
D gene: NA
J gene: TRBJ2-3
CDR3 DNA: TGTGCCACCTACGACAGCAGCACAGATACGCAGTATTTT
CDR3 protein: CATYDSSTDTQYF

V gene: TRBV4-3
clone size: NA
D gene: NA
J gene: TRBJ2-7
CDR3 DNA: TGCGCCAGCAGCCAAGGGACCTCAATCGGGTTCTGGGAGCAGTACTTC
CDR3 protein: CASSQGTSIGFWEQYF

V gene: TRBV4-3
clone size: NA
D gene: NA
J gene: TRBJ1-1
CDR3 DNA: TGCGCCAGCAGCCAACATGGGGGGGGAGGCACTGAAGCTTTCTTT
CDR3 protein: CASSQHGGGGTEAFF

V gene: TRBV6-1
clone size: few
D gene: NA
J gene: TRBJ1-5
CDR3 DNA: TGTGCCAGCAGACCCCTAGGGGATAGCAATCAGCCCCAGCATTTT
CDR3 protein: CASRPLGDSNQPQHF

V gene: TRBV19
clone size: NA
D gene: NA
J gene: TRBJ2-7
CDR3 DNA: TGTGCCAGTAGTATCACGGACAGCTCCTACGAGCAGTACTTC
CDR3 protein: CASSITDSSYEQYF

V gene: TRBV10-3
clone size: NA
D gene: NA
J gene: TRBJ2-1
CDR3 DNA: TGTGCCATCAGTAGAAGGAACGGCTACAATGAGCAGTTCTTC
CDR3 protein: CAISRRNGYNEQFF

V gene: TRBV4-3
clone size: NA
D gene: NA
J gene: TRBJ2-7
CDR3 DNA: TGCGCCAGCAGCCAAGAGAGGACAGCCTACGAGCAGTACTTC
CDR3 protein: CASSQERTAYEQYF

V gene: TRBV27
clone size: NA
D gene: NA
J gene: TRBJ2-2
CDR3 DNA: TGTGCCAGCAGCCCTTATCGGCTGGGGGTGGACACCGGGGAGCTGTTTTTT
CDR3 protein: CASSPYRLGVDTGELFF

V gene: TRBV20-1
clone size: NA
D gene: NA
J gene: TRBJ2-7
CDR3 DNA: TGCAGTGCTAGAGCTGCGGAAAATCGGCCCTACGAGCAGTACTTC
CDR3 protein: CSARAAENRPYEQYF

V gene: TRBV6-2/TRBV6-3
clone size: NA
D gene: TRBD1
J gene: TRBJ2-7
CDR3 DNA: TGTGCCAGCAGTTACTTACAGGGGGCCGACGAGCAGTACTTC
CDR3 protein: CASSYLQGADEQYF

V gene: TRBV27
clone size: NA
D gene: NA
J gene: TRBJ2-7
CDR3 DNA: TGTGCCAGCAGTTTTGGGGTGGTGGCCAGCTCCTACGAGCAGTACTTC
CDR3 protein: CASSFGVVASSYEQYF

V gene: TRBV10-3
clone size: once
D gene: TRBD2
J gene: TRBJ2-1
CDR3 DNA: TGTGCCATCGGGACTAGCGGTTACAATGAGCAGTTCTTC
CDR3 protein: CAIGTSGYNEQFF

V gene: TRBV28
clone size: NA
D gene: NA
J gene: TRBJ2-7
CDR3 DNA: TGTGCCAGCGTTTTGGGCCGAGCCCTGTACTTC
CDR3 protein: CASVLGRALYF

V gene: TRBV28
clone size: NA
D gene: NA
J gene: TRBJ1-5
CDR3 DNA: TGTGCCAGCAGCCCACCGGGACACTACGGGTTTCGGCCCCAGCATTTT
CDR3 protein: CASSPPGHYGFRPQHF

V gene: TRBV27
clone size: NA
D gene: NA
J gene: TRBJ2-1
CDR3 DNA: TGTGCCAGTTACCGGGGCGGCCTTAGCTCCTACAATGAGCAGTTCTTC
CDR3 protein: CASYRGGLSSYNEQFF

V gene: TRBV9
clone size: NA
D gene: NA
J gene: TRBJ2-3
CDR3 DNA: TGTGCCAGCAGCGTAGACCAGGGCACAGATACGCAGTATTTT
CDR3 protein: CASSVDQGTDTQYF

V gene: TRBV24-1
clone size: few
D gene: NA
J gene: TRBJ2-1
CDR3 DNA: TGTGCCACCAGTGATAAGAGGCCTGACAATGAGCAGTTCTTC
CDR3 protein: CATSDKRPDNEQFF

V gene: TRBV7-2
clone size: NA
D gene: NA
J gene: TRBJ2-7
CDR3 DNA: TGTGCCAGCAGCCATTCAACGAGCGAGTACGAGCAGTACTTC
CDR3 protein: CASSHSTSEYEQYF

V gene: TRBV29-1
clone size: NA
D gene: NA
J gene: TRBJ2-7
CDR3 DNA: TGCAGCGTCAGGGGGGACAGCTACGAGCAGTACTTC
CDR3 protein: CSVRGDSYEQYF

V gene: TRBV29-1
clone size: NA
D gene: NA
J gene: TRBJ2-3
CDR3 DNA: TGCAGCGGACTAGGTAGCACAGATACGCAGTATTTT
CDR3 protein: CSGLGSTDTQYF

V gene: TRBV7-2
clone size: NA
D gene: NA
J gene: TRBJ2-2
CDR3 DNA: TGTGCCAGCAGCTCCCCCATAGTAACTCCATCTCGCACCGGGGAGCTGTTTTTT
CDR3 protein: CASSSPIVTPSRTGELFF

V gene: TRBV20-1
clone size: NA
D gene: TRBD2
J gene: TRBJ2-5
CDR3 DNA: TGCAGTGCTCGGGACGTTCGGGGACTAGCGGAGGGGGGAGAGACCCAGTACTTC
CDR3 protein: CSARDVRGLAEGGETQYF

V gene: TRBV9
clone size: once
D gene: TRBD1
J gene: TRBJ1-1
CDR3 DNA: TGTGCCAGCAGCGAATGGGACAGGGGGAACACTGAAGCTTTCTTT
CDR3 protein: CASSEWDRGNTEAFF

V gene: TRBV7-3
clone size: NA
D gene: NA
J gene: TRBJ2-1
CDR3 DNA: TGTGCCAGCAGTGGAATAGTTTCGACCTACAATGAGCAGTTCTTC
CDR3 protein: CASSGIVSTYNEQFF

V gene: TRBV29-1
clone size: few
D gene: TRBD2
J gene: TRBJ2-1
CDR3 DNA: TGCAGCGGGGTTGGGGGGGAGAGGGGTGAGCAGTTCTTC
CDR3 protein: CSGVGGERGEQFF

V gene: TRBV6-1
clone size: few
D gene: NA
J gene: TRBJ1-2
CDR3 DNA: TGTGCCAGCAGTGAAGGGATAGATGGCTACACCTTC
CDR3 protein: CASSEGIDGYTF

V gene: TRBV9
clone size: NA
D gene: NA
J gene: TRBJ2-3
CDR3 DNA: TGTGCCAGCAGCGTAGGGAGGGACATACTCACAGATACGCAGTATTTT
CDR3 protein: CASSVGRDILTDTQYF

V gene: TRBV7-9
clone size: NA
D gene: NA
J gene: TRBJ1-4
CDR3 DNA: TGTGCCAGCAGCACAGTGTCGGGACATGATTATGAAAAACTGTTTTTT
CDR3 protein: CASSTVSGHDYEKLFF

V gene: TRBV24-1
clone size: NA
D gene: NA
J gene: TRBJ2-1
CDR3 DNA: TGTGCCACCAGTGTAGCGGAAGGGCACAATGAGCAGTTCTTC
CDR3 protein: CATSVAEGHNEQFF

V gene: TRBV5-4
clone size: few
D gene: TRBD1
J gene: TRBJ1-1
CDR3 DNA: TGTGCCAGCAGCCCCGAGAGACAGGGGTTACTTAACACTGAAGCTTTCTTT
CDR3 protein: CASSPERQGLLNTEAFF

V gene: TRBV19
clone size: once
D gene: NA
J gene: TRBJ2-7
CDR3 DNA: TGTGCCAGTAGTATGTTGGTGCGGGACTACGAGCAGTACTTC
CDR3 protein: CASSMLVRDYEQYF

V gene: TRBV2
clone size: NA
D gene: TRBD2
J gene: TRBJ2-3
CDR3 DNA: TGTGCCAGCAGTGATCGGCGGGAGGGCCGAGATACGCAGTATTTT
CDR3 protein: CASSDRREGRDTQYF

V gene: TRBV29-1
clone size: NA
D gene: TRBD2
J gene: TRBJ2-5
CDR3 DNA: TGCAGCGTTGGCAGGGTAGAGACTAGCGGCAAGTACCAAGAGACCCAGTACTTC
CDR3 protein: CSVGRVETSGKYQETQYF

V gene: TRBV9
clone size: NA
D gene: NA
J gene: TRBJ1-1
CDR3 DNA: TGTGCCAGCAGCGACACGAACACTGAAGCTTTCTTT
CDR3 protein: CASSDTNTEAFF

V gene: TRBV4-3
clone size: once
D gene: TRBD1
J gene: TRBJ2-7
CDR3 DNA: TGCGCCAGCAGCCAAACTATGGGGGGACAGGGAATCTACGAGCAGTACTTC
CDR3 protein: CASSQTMGGQGIYEQYF

V gene: TRBV4-1
clone size: NA
D gene: NA
J gene: TRBJ2-1
CDR3 DNA: TGCGCCAGCAGCCAAGATGGTGGTTATTTCCAAGACGAGCAGTTCTTC
CDR3 protein: CASSQDGGYFQDEQFF

V gene: TRBV18
clone size: NA
D gene: NA
J gene: TRBJ2-7
CDR3 DNA: TGTGCCAGCTCACGCTACCTATCGGGGGGCCGCGGCAGGTCACTGATCTACGAGCAGTACTTC
CDR3 protein: CASSRYLSGGRGRSLIYEQYF

V gene: TRBV27
clone size: NA
D gene: TRBD1
J gene: TRBJ2-7
CDR3 DNA: TGTGCCAGCAGTTTATACCCGGGACAGGGGACCTACGAGCAGTACTTC
CDR3 protein: CASSLYPGQGTYEQYF

V gene: TRBV18
clone size: NA
D gene: NA
J gene: TRBJ1-1
CDR3 DNA: TGTGCCAGCTCACTTCCAGGGGAGGGGAACACTGAAGCTTTCTTT
CDR3 protein: CASSLPGEGNTEAFF

V gene: TRBV15
clone size: NA
D gene: NA
J gene: TRBJ2-1
CDR3 DNA: TGTGCCACCAGCATGGACGCAAGCGCCAATGAGCAGTTCTTC
CDR3 protein: CATSMDASANEQFF

V gene: TRBV6-9
clone size: once
D gene: NA
J gene: TRBJ2-7
CDR3 DNA: TGTGCCAGCAGTTCCCCAGAACTACTTGGGCCGAGTCACGAGCAGTACTTC
CDR3 protein: CASSSPELLGPSHEQYF

V gene: TRBV6-6
clone size: NA
D gene: TRBD1
J gene: TRBJ1-1
CDR3 DNA: TGTGCCAGCAGTTTCCGGGACAGGGGGACTGAAGCTTTCTTT
CDR3 protein: CASSFRDRGTEAFF

V gene: TRBV14
clone size: NA
D gene: TRBD1
J gene: TRBJ1-2
CDR3 DNA: TGTGCCAGCAGCCAGAGGGGGCTACACGCGGGTGGCTACACCTTC
CDR3 protein: CASSQRGLHAGGYTF